The clone carrying this TCR beta chain was counted ten times or more. In the authors' methods: Amplified reference gene primers provided the basis for estimating nucleated cell counts. The protocol was immunoSEQ multiplex PCR, while the TCRdb copy is restricted to in-frame clones and leaves out a portion. The DNA was the basis for D and trimming; V, J and clone size are from that table. The sample yields 300,000 to 450,000 clones, 70% to 90% seen once. Across about two dozen US areas, participants ranged in age from about 18 to 90 years. Participants' own reports of clinical history determined their cohort assignment. The data are from a study of blood T cell repertoires in COVID-19. Study-wide background: PBMCs, B-cell-depleted T cells, or T cells were the source of the cDNA or gDNA that made up the material.

V was pared by 5 bases and J by 3 bases, with 14 bases between. This CDR3 is built from 15 residues. Germline V gene sequence: CDR1 SGHTA, CDR2 FQGTGA. This TCR was recovered from a woman aged 18-30 years who had recovered from COVID-19. The chain uses TRBV7-3 and TRBJ2-1; TRBD2 is a possible D gene (7 bases). The specimen was PBMCs or T cells enriched from blood (not recorded which). The CDR3 region has the DNA TGTGCCAGCAGCAGCGTGGGAGGGGGCTACAATGAGCAGTTCTTC. As protein: CASSSVGGGYNEQFF.